Listed here is a single T cell receptor (beta chain). The target of this receptor is not known. No base-level quality is on record; no much larger clone is a single base apart. These data come from a study of radiation and T cells in renal cell carcinoma (dated by TCRdb to the early 2020s). Some background on the complete study: The samples were drawn from a clinical trial, where primary renal cell carcinomas were treated with 15 Gy of stereotactic body radiation therapy and then removed by nephrectomy 4 weeks afterward. A total of 50 to 60 samples underwent TCR beta sequencing, made up of 26 tumors and about 27 peripheral blood samples. In the 53 samples combined, 4,016,671 unique CDR3 nucleotide sequences were found, encoding 2 million to 3 million unique CDR3 amino acid sequences. General conclusions and limits of the study: Changes in the blood repertoire were not tracked past 4 weeks after treatment. The single-armed trial design could not address effects of radiation dose or scheduling on the TCR repertoire. In blood, the top tumor clonotypes increased between baseline and 2 weeks post-radiation and then shrank by 4 weeks, which suggests that tumor-resident clones expanded only transiently. Because no pretreatment tumor biopsies were available, whether clonotypes were present in the tumor at baseline could not be determined.

This sample's time point label indicates: blood 2 weeks post-SBRT. The treatment or condition label on this specimen signifies: 15 Gy SBRT to primary tumor, nephrectomy 4 weeks later. To track tumor-enriched clonotypes, serial peripheral blood was sampled from radiation-treated patients at baseline and at 2 weeks and 4 weeks after SBRT. All patients had renal cell carcinoma with clear cell pathology. The QIAamp DNA Blood Mini Kit (Qiagen) was used to prepare genomic DNA for TCR sequencing. Samples were included in the analyses only if all quality control checks were passed. TCR beta libraries were generated from genomic DNA with the immunoSEQ kit, following the manufacturer's recommendations. To prepare the libraries, a first multiplex PCR with proprietary primers was run, followed by a second PCR that added unique barcodes, and a bead cleanup was done after each round. Each sample batch included a kit-provided positive control reaction and a negative control reaction. The final libraries underwent checking on an Agilent 4200 TapeStation D1000 ScreenTape, volumetric pooling, and quantification by qPCR. An Illumina NextSeq500 fitted with a MidOutput 150-cycle cartridge performed the sequencing, running 156 Read1 cycles and 15 Index1 cycles with the kit's custom primers. The pooled library was loaded at around 1 pM with a roughly 20% PhiX control spike-in. The authors processed their data as follows. Vendor-processed data were analyzed in R, with a clonotype defined as all T cells sharing the same CDR3 nucleotide sequence. For clone abundance analyses, frequencies were normalized to the 10,000 most abundant clones in each sample. Public T cell clones, which averaged fewer than five per sample, were removed prior to analysis. Tumor-enriched clonotypes and baseline blood-enriched clonotypes were defined as those with an abundance difference of at least 32-fold between compartments. A beta-binomial differential abundance model was used to identify clonotypes that were expanded or contracted between blood time points. The Baroni-Urbani and Buser coefficient was used to measure tumor-blood repertoire similarity, and groups were compared with two-tailed Wilcoxon tests in R. TCRdb obtained this table from immuneACCESS and retained in-frame rearrangements with V and J assigned. These tables miss some clones; where compared with another copy, unresolved V genes account for less than half of the shortfall, and the remainder is unexplained. D and trimming were read from the DNA, whereas the V and J calls and clone size are those reported in that table. Within this sample are about 130,000 clones, with around 85% of them counted one time only. The top ten hold roughly 6.2% of the sample.

From cysteine to phenylalanine, the CDR3 is 12 amino acids long. Only the CDR3 portion is preserved as DNA: 36 bases, with reading frame beginning at the first base. From the germline V gene, CDR1 is MDHEN and CDR2 is SYDVKM. The origin of this receptor is a man aged 45-65 years with renal cell carcinoma. The chain was built from TRBV28 and TRBJ2-7, with TRBD1 identical over 9 junction bases. The specimen comprised blood, sampled from a patient whose treatment included radiotherapy and nephrectomy. The nucleotide sequence reads TGTGCAACAGGGGGCACAGCGTTGGAGCAGTACTTC. Its protein product is CATGGTALEQYF.